Shown below are 13 T cell receptor beta chains from a single sample sequenced in a study of CD8 T cells in Susac syndrome. The RNA, about 0.5 to 1 ug, was put through reverse transcription using random hexamers. In TCRdb, the immunoSEQ multiplex PCR reads were re-called with MiXCR into one record per CDR3 protein. The table lists around 80,000 distinct CDR3 sequences, around 96% of them singletons. Sequencing was carried out using CD8+ T cells from PBMCs. The receptors derive from a human donor with Susac syndrome.

The rearrangement joins TRBV11-1 to TRBJ2-1, with 15 bases matching TRBD2. This CDR3 is 22 amino acids long. Germline-derived CDR1 and CDR2 are SGHAT and FQDESV (reference sequence). V was pared by 3 bases and J by 5 bases, with 20 bases of the junction left unmatched. The CDR3 region has the DNA TGTGCCAGCAGCTTCCAGGGTGCCTACGGACTAGCGGGAGGGCCGATGGACAATGAGCAGTTCTTC. Encoded protein: CASSFQGAYGLAGGPMDNEQFF.

The rearrangement links TRBV2 to TRBJ2-3, with 8 bases lining up with TRBD2. The length of the CDR3 is 17 residues. Germline CDR1 SNHLY, CDR2 FYNNEI. V was clipped by 5 bases and J by 0 bases; unmatched bases: 10. The CDR3 coding sequence is TGTGCCAGCAGTTCGGGCTTTAGCGGGACTAGCACAGATACGCAGTATTTT. It translates to CASSSGFSGTSTDTQYF.

The chain has TRBV27 and TRBJ2-5, with 7 bases that match TRBD2. Germline CDR1 and CDR2: MNHEY and SMNVEV (reference sequence). This CDR3 has 16 residues. V trimming: 6 bases; J trimming: 1 base; junction bases outside the gene matches: 11. This CDR3 is CASRGLASGVQETQYF. The CDR3 region has the DNA TGTGCCAGCAGGGGCCTCGCGAGCGGGGTCCAAGAGACCCAGTACTTC.

The chain joins TRBV20-1 to TRBJ2-2; tentatively, D is TRBD1 (5 bases). Trimming pared 3 bases from V and 1 base from J, leaving 9 bases between. Germline CDR1 DFQATT, CDR2 SNEGSKA (reference sequence). This CDR3 contains 14 residues. Here the CDR3 DNA reads TGCAGTGCTAGGACAGAGCAGAACACCGGGGAGCTGTTTTTT. Protein sequence: CSARTEQNTGELFF.

This chain connects TRBV7-6 to TRBJ2-7, with D maybe TRBD1 (6 bases). V lost 5 bases to trimming and J lost 2 bases, with 10 bases between them. In germline, CDR1 is SGHVS, CDR2 FNYEAQ. The CDR3 runs to 13 residues. CDR3 sequence (DNA): TGTGCCAGCAGCCGGGACATCCCCTACGAGCAGTACTTC. This encodes CASSRDIPYEQYF.

The CDR3, as DNA: TGTGCCAGCAGCCCTGGGACAGAAGAGACCCAGTACTTC. It is translated as CASSPGTEETQYF. The V call is TRBV5-6, the J call TRBJ2-5; 7 bases fit TRBD1. CDR1 and CDR2 from the germline V gene are SGHDT and YYEEEE. J gave up 3 bases and V 4 bases, and 3 bases lay outside the gene matches. The CDR3 runs 13 residues.

The J gene is TRBJ2-3, the V gene TRBV4-3; a possible D gene is TRBD1 (7 bases). V was clipped by 4 bases and J by 0 bases, with 17 bases between them. In germline, CDR1 is LGHNA, CDR2 YSLEER. The CDR3 covers 17 residues. CDR3 nucleotide sequence: TGCGCCAGCAGCCTAGACGTGACAGGGACTAGCACAGATACGCAGTATTTT. This translates into CASSLDVTGTSTDTQYF.

This clonotype was seen only a few times. V is TRBV19 and J is TRBJ1-1; D uncertain. This CDR3 is 11 amino acids long. CDR1 is LNHDA and CDR2 is SQIVND in the germline V gene (reference sequence). V was trimmed by 3 bases and J by 1 base, leaving 0 bases between them. The CDR3 sequence: CASSMNTEAFF. The CDR3, as DNA: TGTGCCAGTAGTATGAACACTGAAGCTTTCTTT.

The chain links TRBV4-2 to TRBJ2-1; D might be TRBD2 (5 bases). Germline CDR1 is LGHNA and CDR2 is YNFKEQ. V was shortened by 4 bases and J by 10 bases, with 11 bases between the two germline ends. This CDR3 spans 12 amino acids. CDR3 sequence reads: CASSLRTGEQFF. The CDR3 DNA is TGTGCCAGCAGCCTGAGGACTGGCGAGCAGTTCTTC.

This chain links TRBV20-1 with TRBJ2-7, with D tentatively TRBD2 (5 bases). CDR1 is DFQATT and CDR2 is SNEGSKA in the germline V gene (reference sequence). Trimming took off 0 bases at V and 7 bases at J, with 19 bases between the two ends. There are 15 residues in the CDR3. This chain's CDR3 is CSAREMRAPLYEQYF. The DNA of the CDR3 is TGCAGTGCTAGAGAAATGAGGGCCCCCCTCTATGAGCAGTACTTC.

CDR3 bases: TGTGCCAGCAGCCAAGTCGGTCGGGTCGACGAGCAGTACTTC. This gives the protein CASSQVGRVDEQYF. The chain links TRBV14 to TRBJ2-7, with D unresolved. The germline V gene encodes CDR1 SGHDN and CDR2 FVKESK. CDR3 size: 14 residues. The V end lost 1 base, the J end lost 5 bases, and 12 bases lay between the germline ends.

V gene TRBV25-1 combines with J gene TRBJ2-7; a possible D gene is TRBD2 (6 bases). CDR1 and CDR2 from the germline V gene are MGHDK and SYGVNS. Between the trimmed V and J ends, which lost 8 bases and 6 bases, there was a span of 17 bases. The CDR3 contains 13 residues. CDR3 loop: CASGRGRLVEQYF. The CDR3 coding sequence is TGTGCCAGCGGGCGGGGCCGACTAGTCGAGCAGTACTTC.

This clonotype was counted between two and nine times. This chain joins TRBV27 and TRBJ1-1; 7 bases match TRBD1. The J segment lost 6 bases and the V segment lost 2 bases, leaving 0 bases of the junction unmatched. This CDR3 is built from 12 residues. Germline assignment: CDR1 MNHEY and CDR2 SMNVEV (reference sequence). CDR3 DNA sequence: TGTGCCAGCAGTTTAACAGGGGCTGAAGCTTTCTTT. Residues: CASSLTGAEAFF.